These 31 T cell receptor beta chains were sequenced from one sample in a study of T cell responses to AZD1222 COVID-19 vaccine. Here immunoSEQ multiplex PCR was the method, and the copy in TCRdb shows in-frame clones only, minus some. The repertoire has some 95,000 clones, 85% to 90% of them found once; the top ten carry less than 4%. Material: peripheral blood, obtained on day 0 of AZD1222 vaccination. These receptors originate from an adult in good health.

CDR3 nucleotides: TGTGCCAGCAGCTTGGCCGGGCTACAGGGGGGAAGGTATAGCAATCAGCCCCAGCATTTT. This sequence encodes CASSLAGLQGGRYSNQPQHF. This chain links TRBV5-4 with TRBJ1-5; 8 bases agree with TRBD1. V lost 0 bases and J lost 0; bases outside the gene matches: 14. CDR1 is SGHNT and CDR2 is YYREEE in the germline V gene (reference sequence). This CDR3 spans 20 amino acids.

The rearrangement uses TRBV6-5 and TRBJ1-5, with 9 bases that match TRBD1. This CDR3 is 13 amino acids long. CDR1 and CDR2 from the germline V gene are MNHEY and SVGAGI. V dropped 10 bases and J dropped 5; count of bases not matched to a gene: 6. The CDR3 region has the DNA TGTGCCATCCGACAGGGGGAGTATCAGCCCCAGCATTTT. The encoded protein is CAIRQGEYQPQHF.

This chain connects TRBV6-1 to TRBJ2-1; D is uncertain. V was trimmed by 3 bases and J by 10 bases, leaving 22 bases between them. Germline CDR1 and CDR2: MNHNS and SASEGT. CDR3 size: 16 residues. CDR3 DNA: TGTGCCAGCAGTGATTCGGCGGTCAGGTTTTTTTCGGAGCAGTTCTTC. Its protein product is CASSDSAVRFFSEQFF.

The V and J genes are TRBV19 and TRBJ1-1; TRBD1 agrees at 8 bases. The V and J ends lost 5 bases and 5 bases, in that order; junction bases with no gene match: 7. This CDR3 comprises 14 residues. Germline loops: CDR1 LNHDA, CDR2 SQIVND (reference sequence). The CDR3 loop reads CASSDRGSQTEAFF. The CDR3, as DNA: TGTGCCAGTAGTGACAGGGGAAGTCAAACTGAAGCTTTCTTT. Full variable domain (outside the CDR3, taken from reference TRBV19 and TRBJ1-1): DGGITQSPKYLFRKEGQNVTLSCEQNLNHDAMYWYRQDPGQGLRLIYYSQIVNDFQKGDIAEGYSVSREKKESFPLTVTSAQKNPTAFYLCASSDRGSQTEAFFGQGTRLTVV.

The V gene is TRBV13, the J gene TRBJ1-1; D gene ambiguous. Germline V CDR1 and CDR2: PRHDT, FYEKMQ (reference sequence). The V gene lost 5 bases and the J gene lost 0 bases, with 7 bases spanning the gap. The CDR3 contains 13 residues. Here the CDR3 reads CASSRVMNTEAFF. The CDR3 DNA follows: TGTGCCAGCAGCAGGGTCATGAACACTGAAGCTTTCTTT.

CDR3 DNA sequence: TGTGCCAGCAGCTTAGGTGATGCGGGTGAGCAGTTCTTC. Amino acids: CASSLGDAGEQFF. J is TRBJ2-1 and V is TRBV11-3; a weak D match, TRBD2 (5 bases). The CDR3 extends over 13 amino acids. The germline gives CDR1 SGHNT, CDR2 YENEEA. V lost 1 base and J 9 bases, leaving 10 bases between the germline ends.

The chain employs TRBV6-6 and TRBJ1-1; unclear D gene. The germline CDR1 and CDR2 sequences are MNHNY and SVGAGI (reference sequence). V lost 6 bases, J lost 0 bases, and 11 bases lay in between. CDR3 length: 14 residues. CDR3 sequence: CASSRPAMNTEAFF. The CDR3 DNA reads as TGTGCCAGCAGCCGCCCAGCAATGAACACTGAAGCTTTCTTT.

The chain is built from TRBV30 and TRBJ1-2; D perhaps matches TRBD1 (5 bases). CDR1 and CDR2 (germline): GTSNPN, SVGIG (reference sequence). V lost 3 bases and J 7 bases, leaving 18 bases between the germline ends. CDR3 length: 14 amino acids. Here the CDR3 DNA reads TGTGCCTGGAGCGTAAGTTTCCAGGGTCCTGGCTACACCTTC. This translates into CAWSVSFQGPGYTF.

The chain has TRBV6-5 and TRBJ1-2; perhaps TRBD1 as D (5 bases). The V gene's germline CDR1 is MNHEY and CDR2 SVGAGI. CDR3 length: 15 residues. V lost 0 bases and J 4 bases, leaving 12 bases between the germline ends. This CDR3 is CASSYSGTNFYGYTF. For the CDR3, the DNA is TGTGCCAGCAGTTACTCAGGGACCAATTTCTATGGCTACACCTTC.

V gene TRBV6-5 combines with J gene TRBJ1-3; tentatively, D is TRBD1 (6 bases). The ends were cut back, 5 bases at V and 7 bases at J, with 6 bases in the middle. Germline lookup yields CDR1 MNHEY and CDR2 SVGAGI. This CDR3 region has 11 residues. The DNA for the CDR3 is TGTGCCAGCAGTCAGGGGAACACCATATATTTT. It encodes CASSQGNTIYF.

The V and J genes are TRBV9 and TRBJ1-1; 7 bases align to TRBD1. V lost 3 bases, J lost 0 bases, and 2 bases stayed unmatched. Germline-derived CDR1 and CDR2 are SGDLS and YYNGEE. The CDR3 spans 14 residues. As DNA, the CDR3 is TGTGCCAGCAGCGGGGGACAGTTGAACACTGAAGCTTTCTTT. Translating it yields CASSGGQLNTEAFF.

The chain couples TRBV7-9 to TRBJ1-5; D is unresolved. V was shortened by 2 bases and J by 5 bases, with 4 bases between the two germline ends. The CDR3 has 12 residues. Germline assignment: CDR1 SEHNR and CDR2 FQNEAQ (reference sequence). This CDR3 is CASSLRDQPQHF. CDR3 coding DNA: TGTGCCAGCAGCTTAAGGGATCAGCCCCAGCATTTT.

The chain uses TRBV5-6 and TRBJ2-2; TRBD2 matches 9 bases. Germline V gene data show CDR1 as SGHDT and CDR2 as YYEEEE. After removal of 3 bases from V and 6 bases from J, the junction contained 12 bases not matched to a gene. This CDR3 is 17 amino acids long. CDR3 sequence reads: CASSSPFSGGGAGELFF. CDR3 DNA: TGTGCCAGCAGCTCCCCCTTTAGCGGGGGCGGGGCCGGGGAGCTGTTTTTT.

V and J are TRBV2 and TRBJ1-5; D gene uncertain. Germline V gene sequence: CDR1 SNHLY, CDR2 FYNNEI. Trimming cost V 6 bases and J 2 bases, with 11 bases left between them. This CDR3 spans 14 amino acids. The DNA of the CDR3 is TGTGCCAGCAGGGGTTGGATTGGCAATCAGCCCCAGCATTTT. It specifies CASRGWIGNQPQHF. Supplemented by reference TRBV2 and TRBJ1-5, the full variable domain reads EPEVTQTPSHQVTQMGQEVILRCVPISNHLYFYWYRQILGQKVEFLVSFYNNEISEKSEIFDDQFSVERPDGSNFTLKIRSTKLEDSAMYFCASRGWIGNQPQHFGDGTRLSIL.

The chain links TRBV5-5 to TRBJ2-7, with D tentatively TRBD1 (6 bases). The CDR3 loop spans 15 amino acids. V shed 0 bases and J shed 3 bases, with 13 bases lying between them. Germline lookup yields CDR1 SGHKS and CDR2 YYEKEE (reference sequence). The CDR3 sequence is CASSLAQDSFYEQYF. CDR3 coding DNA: TGTGCCAGCAGCTTGGCCCAGGACAGCTTCTACGAGCAGTACTTC.

This chain's CDR3 is CASSLALGRGTEAFF. In DNA, the CDR3 is TGTGCCAGCAGCTTAGCGTTGGGTAGGGGCACTGAAGCTTTCTTT. The chain recombines TRBV7-9 with TRBJ1-1; TRBD1 is a possible D gene (5 bases). The germline V gene encodes CDR1 SEHNR and CDR2 FQNEAQ (reference sequence). This CDR3 is built from 15 residues. V was shortened by 0 bases and J by 4 bases, with 12 bases between the two germline ends.

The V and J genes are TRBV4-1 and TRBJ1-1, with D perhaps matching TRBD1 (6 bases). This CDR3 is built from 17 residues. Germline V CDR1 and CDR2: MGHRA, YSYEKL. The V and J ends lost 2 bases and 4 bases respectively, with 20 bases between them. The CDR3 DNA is TGCGCCAGCAGCCAATTCTACTCGTATAACAGGGCCACTGAAGCTTTCTTT. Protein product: CASSQFYSYNRATEAFF.

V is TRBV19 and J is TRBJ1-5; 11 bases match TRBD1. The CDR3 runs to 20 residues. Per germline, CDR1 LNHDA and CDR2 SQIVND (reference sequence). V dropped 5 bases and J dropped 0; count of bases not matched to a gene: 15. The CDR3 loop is CASSLKGQGVRPISNQPQHF. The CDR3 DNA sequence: TGTGCCAGTAGTCTTAAGGGACAGGGGGTTCGCCCTATTAGCAATCAGCCCCAGCATTTT.

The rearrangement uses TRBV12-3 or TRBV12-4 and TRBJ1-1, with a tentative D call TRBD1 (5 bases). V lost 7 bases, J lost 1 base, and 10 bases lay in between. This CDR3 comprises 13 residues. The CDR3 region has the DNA TGTGCCAGCAACCCTGGACAGAACACTGAAGCTTTCTTT. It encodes CASNPGQNTEAFF.

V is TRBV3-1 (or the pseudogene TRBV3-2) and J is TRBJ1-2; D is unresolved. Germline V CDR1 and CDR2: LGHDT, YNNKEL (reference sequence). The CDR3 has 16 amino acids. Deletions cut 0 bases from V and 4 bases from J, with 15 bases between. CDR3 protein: CASSQDWRVLLYGYTF. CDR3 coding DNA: TGTGCCAGCAGCCAAGACTGGAGGGTGTTACTCTATGGCTACACCTTC.

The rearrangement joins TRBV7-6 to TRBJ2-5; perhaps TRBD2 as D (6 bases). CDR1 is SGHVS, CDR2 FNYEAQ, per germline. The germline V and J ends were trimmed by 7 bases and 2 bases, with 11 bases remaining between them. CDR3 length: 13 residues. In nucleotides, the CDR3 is TGTGCCAGCAATCTAGCGATTCAAGAGACCCAGTACTTC. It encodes CASNLAIQETQYF.

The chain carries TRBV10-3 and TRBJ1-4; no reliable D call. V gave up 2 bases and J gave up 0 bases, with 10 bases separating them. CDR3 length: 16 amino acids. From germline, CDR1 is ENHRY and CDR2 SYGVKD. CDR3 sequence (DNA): TGTGCCATCAGTGAGGGGCGGGAAACAACTAATGAAAAACTGTTTTTT. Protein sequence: CAISEGRETTNEKLFF.

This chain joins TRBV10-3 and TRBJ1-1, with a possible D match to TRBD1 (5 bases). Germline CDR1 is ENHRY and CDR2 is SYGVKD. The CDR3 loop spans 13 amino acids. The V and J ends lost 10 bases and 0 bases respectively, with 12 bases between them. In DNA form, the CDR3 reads TGTGCCACCGACACAGGCTTGAACACTGAAGCTTTCTTT. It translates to CATDTGLNTEAFF.

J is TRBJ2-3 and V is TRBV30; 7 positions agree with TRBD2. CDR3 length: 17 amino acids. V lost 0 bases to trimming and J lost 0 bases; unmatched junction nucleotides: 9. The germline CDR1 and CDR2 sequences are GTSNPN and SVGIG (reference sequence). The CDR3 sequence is CAWSVNAGDLSTDTQYF. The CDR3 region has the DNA TGTGCCTGGAGTGTAAACGCGGGGGACCTTAGCACAGATACGCAGTATTTT.

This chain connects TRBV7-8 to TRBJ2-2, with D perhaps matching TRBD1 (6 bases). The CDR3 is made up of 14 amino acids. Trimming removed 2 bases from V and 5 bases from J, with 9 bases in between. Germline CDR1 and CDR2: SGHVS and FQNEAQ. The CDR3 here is CASSLYTGTGELFF. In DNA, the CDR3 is TGTGCCAGCAGCTTATACACAGGGACCGGGGAGCTGTTTTTT.

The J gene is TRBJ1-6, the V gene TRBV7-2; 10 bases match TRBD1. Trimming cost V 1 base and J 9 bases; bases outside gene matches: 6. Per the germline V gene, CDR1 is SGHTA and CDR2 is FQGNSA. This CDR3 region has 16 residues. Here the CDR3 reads CASSLVGTGEGSPLHF. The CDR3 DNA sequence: TGTGCCAGCAGCTTAGTTGGGACAGGGGAGGGTTCACCCCTCCACTTT.

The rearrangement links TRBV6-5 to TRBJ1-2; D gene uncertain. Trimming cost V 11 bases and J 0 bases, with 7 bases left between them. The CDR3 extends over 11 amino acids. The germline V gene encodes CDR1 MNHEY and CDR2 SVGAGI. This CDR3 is CARRPNYGYTF. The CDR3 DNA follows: TGTGCCCGCCGACCTAACTATGGCTACACCTTC.

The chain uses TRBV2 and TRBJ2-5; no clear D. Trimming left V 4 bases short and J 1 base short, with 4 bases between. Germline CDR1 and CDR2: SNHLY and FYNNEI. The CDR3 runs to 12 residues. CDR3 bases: TGTGCCAGCAGTGTTTCCCAAGAGACCCAGTACTTC. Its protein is CASSVSQETQYF.

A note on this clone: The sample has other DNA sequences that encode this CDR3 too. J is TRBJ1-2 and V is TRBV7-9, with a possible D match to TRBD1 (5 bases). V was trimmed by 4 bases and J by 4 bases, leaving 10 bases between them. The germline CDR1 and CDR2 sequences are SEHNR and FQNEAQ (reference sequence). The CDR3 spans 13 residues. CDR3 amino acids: CASSWGESYGYTF. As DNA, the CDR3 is TGTGCCAGCAGCTGGGGGGAGTCCTATGGCTACACCTTC.

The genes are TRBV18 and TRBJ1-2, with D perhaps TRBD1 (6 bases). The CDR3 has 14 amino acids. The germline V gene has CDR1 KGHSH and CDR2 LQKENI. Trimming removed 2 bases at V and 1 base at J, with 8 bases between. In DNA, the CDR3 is TGTGCCAGCTCACCAGGGACAAATAACTATGGCTACACCTTC. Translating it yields CASSPGTNNYGYTF.

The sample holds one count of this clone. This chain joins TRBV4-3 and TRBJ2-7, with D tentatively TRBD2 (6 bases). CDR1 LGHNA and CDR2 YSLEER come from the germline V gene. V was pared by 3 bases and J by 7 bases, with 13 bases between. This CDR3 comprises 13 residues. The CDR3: CASSQGGVQEQYF. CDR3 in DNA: TGCGCCAGCAGCCAGGGAGGCGTGCAGGAGCAGTACTTC.